This T cell receptor (beta chain) was recovered during a study of technical replicates of blood from several donors. Germline assignment: CDR1 SGHNT and CDR2 YYREEE (reference sequence). The CDR3 has 14 amino acids. V was shortened by 4 bases and J by 5 bases, with 16 bases between the two germline ends. Sequencing used immunoSEQ multiplex PCR; TCRdb keeps in-frame clones, though not all of them. The table records some 64,000 clones, 92% of them present only once. The sequenced sample consisted of PBMCs. The V gene is TRBV5-4, the J gene TRBJ2-7; D may be TRBD1 (6 bases). This TCR derives from a human donor in good health. Some clones in this sample may be carry-over from other donors' samples. The CDR3 DNA reads as TGTGCCAGCAGCATCAGGGGCCAGAAACACGAGCAGTACTTC. Protein product: CASSIRGQKHEQYF.